The TCR beta chain under discussion was sequenced for a study of Ad26.COV2.S vaccination and SARS-CoV-2 variants. Study context: Donor participated within the Ad26.COV2.S arm of the COV1001 trial. Administration of Ad26.COV2.S was intramuscular, either once or twice 56 days apart.

Profiling relied on immunoSEQ multiplex PCR, and the TCRdb table lists in-frame clones only, not all of them. The repertoire has about 440,000 clones, about 90% of them found once; the top ten carry around 4.2%. Treatment denoted: 15 to 20 received Ad26.COV2.S at low or high dose, single or two shots; roughly five received placebo; per-sample allocation not given. On day 63 after the first injection, vaccine and placebo recipients gave samples. Donation came from an adult in Boston who was aged 18-55 years. The vaccine delivered Wuhan-strain SARS-CoV-2 spike through an Ad26 vector. V lost 4 bases and J 8 bases, leaving 14 bases between the germline ends. The germline gives CDR1 MNHEY, CDR2 SVGAGI. This CDR3 comprises 13 residues.

This clonotype was obtained from a person aged 18 to 65 who received the Ad26.COV2.S COVID-19 vaccine or a placebo. The rearrangement uses TRBV6-5 and TRBJ1-2; weak D call: TRBD1 (6 bases). The sequences come from peripheral blood, collected in a trial of Ad26.COV2.S vaccine versus placebo. CDR3 amino acids: CASSSRTDMGYTF. CDR3 in DNA: TGTGCCAGCAGTTCCCGGACAGATATGGGCTACACCTTC.